Following are 15 T cell receptor beta chains from one sample sequenced in a study of beta chain features in type 1 diabetes. Sequencing targeted expressed TCRB transcripts, as all isolated RNA had been reverse transcribed. The method was immunoSEQ multiplex PCR; TCRdb's version includes in-frame clones alone and lacks a portion of them. The sample has about 150,000 clones; 11% are singletons. The specimen sequenced was central memory CD4+ T cells from blood. These receptors all come from a man younger than 30 in good health.

In this sample, this clone turned up many times. The V gene is TRBV2, the J gene TRBJ2-7; D is ambiguous. Germline CDR1 SNHLY, CDR2 FYNNEI. The V end was cut by 3 bases, the J end by 3 bases, with 18 bases between. This CDR3 comprises 16 residues. CDR3 sequence reads: CASSDLDRLFDYEQYF. CDR3 DNA sequence: TGTGCCAGCAGTGATCTTGACCGTTTATTTGACTACGAGCAGTACTTC.

The chain has TRBV29-1 and TRBJ1-2, with no clear D. Trimming stripped 3 bases from V and 8 bases from J, with 16 bases between. Germline CDR1 is SQVTM and CDR2 is ANQGSEA. The length of the CDR3 is 13 residues. CDR3 sequence: CSVDLFQKGGYTF. The CDR3 DNA sequence: TGCAGCGTTGATTTATTCCAGAAAGGAGGCTACACCTTC.

The rearrangement uses TRBV7-8 and TRBJ1-4; 10 bases are a match to TRBD1. Trimming cost V 5 bases and J 7 bases; bases outside gene matches: 7. This CDR3 contains 15 residues. Germline CDR1 is SGHVS and CDR2 is FQNEAQ. The CDR3 DNA sequence: TGTGCCAGCAGCCCGAGACAGGGGGCGGGTGAAAAACTGTTTTTT. Amino acid sequence: CASSPRQGAGEKLFF.

There are many counts of this clone. CDR3 nucleotide sequence: TGTGCCAGCAGCCCACCAACGCAGGTAGTAAGTGGCTACACCTTC. It is translated as CASSPPTQVVSGYTF. The J gene is TRBJ1-2, the V gene TRBV7-9, with D unclear. Germline loops: CDR1 SEHNR, CDR2 FQNEAQ (reference sequence). V lost 5 bases, J lost 7 bases, and 20 bases lay in between. The CDR3 extends over 15 amino acids.

This chain links TRBV15 with TRBJ1-5; D perhaps matches TRBD1 (6 bases). The germline V gene has CDR1 LNHNV and CDR2 YYDKDF (reference sequence). The CDR3 runs 14 residues. V dropped 5 bases and J dropped 3 bases, with 11 bases sitting between them. The CDR3 DNA follows: TGTGCCACCAGCTTACAGGGCTCCAATCAGCCCCAGCATTTT. This sequence encodes CATSLQGSNQPQHF.

The chain has TRBV29-1 and TRBJ2-6; no definite D call. Trimming removed 4 bases at V and 1 base at J, with 8 bases between. Germline V gene sequence: CDR1 SQVTM, CDR2 ANQGSEA. The CDR3 extends over 14 amino acids. The CDR3 here is CSVGKGSGANVLTF. The CDR3 DNA reads as TGCAGCGTTGGGAAGGGTTCTGGGGCCAACGTCCTGACTTTC. The variable domain in full, completed from reference TRBV29-1 and TRBJ2-6, reads SAVISQKPSRDICQRGTSLTIQCQVDSQVTMMFWYRQQPGQSLTLIATANQGSEATYESGFVIDKFPISRPNLTFSTLTVSNMSPEDSSIYLCSVGKGSGANVLTFGAGSRLTVL.

This clone was detected only a few times. This sequence joins TRBV7-9 and TRBJ2-4; 7 bases match TRBD2. This CDR3 has 13 amino acids. Germline V lookup: CDR1 SEHNR, CDR2 FQNEAQ (reference sequence). V lost 5 bases to trimming and J lost 6 bases; unmatched junction nucleotides: 4. CDR3 sequence: CASSPGRTNIQYF. The CDR3 DNA is TGTGCCAGCAGCCCCGGGAGGACAAACATTCAGTACTTC.

There are a few counts of this clone. The rearrangement links TRBV7-8 to TRBJ2-3; D gene uncertain. CDR1 is SGHVS and CDR2 is FQNEAQ in the germline V gene. The V and J ends lost 7 bases and 4 bases respectively, with 6 bases between them. The CDR3 sequence is 11 residues long. The CDR3 bases are TGTGCCAGCACCTCTTCAGATACGCAGTATTTT. Translated, it gives CASTSSDTQYF. The full variable domain, completed using reference TRBV7-8 and TRBJ2-3, is GAGVSQSPRYKVAKRGQDVALRCDPISGHVSLFWYQQALGQGPEFLTYFQNEAQLDKSGLPSDRFFAERPEGSVSTLKIQRTQQEDSAVYLCASTSSDTQYFGPGTRLTVL.

This clone showed up just a few times. V gene TRBV27 combines with J gene TRBJ1-4; possible D gene TRBD1, 6 bases. The V gene's germline CDR1 is MNHEY and CDR2 SMNVEV (reference sequence). V lost 5 bases, J lost 2 bases, and 12 bases lay in between. The CDR3 is 15 amino acids. CDR3 in amino acids: CASSVRGFTNEKLFF. The CDR3 DNA sequence: TGTGCCAGCAGTGTCAGGGGTTTCACTAATGAAAAACTGTTTTTT.

This clone has a handful of counts. The V call is TRBV7-6, the J call TRBJ2-3; possible D gene TRBD2, 6 bases. CDR1 SGHVS and CDR2 FNYEAQ come from the germline V gene. Trimming removed 4 bases from V and 4 bases from J, with 9 bases in between. CDR3 length equals 13 residues. CDR3 region: CASSYSSADTQYF. The CDR3, as DNA: TGTGCCAGCAGCTACTCTAGCGCAGATACGCAGTATTTT. The variable domain in full, with the rest retrieved from reference TRBV7-6 and TRBJ2-3, is GAGVSQSPRYKVTKRGQDVALRCDPISGHVSLYWYRQALGQGPEFLTYFNYEAQQDKSGLPNDRFSAERPEGSISTLTIQRTEQRDSAMYRCASSYSSADTQYFGPGTRLTVL.

The gene calls are TRBV29-1 and TRBJ2-3; a possible D gene is TRBD1 (5 bases). The germline V and J ends were trimmed by 6 bases and 5 bases, with 12 bases remaining between them. In germline, CDR1 is SQVTM, CDR2 ANQGSEA. This CDR3 is built from 12 residues. CDR3 amino acids: CSVTVGQDTQYF. CDR3 coding DNA: TGCAGCGTCACTGTGGGGCAAGATACGCAGTATTTT.

This clone appeared a few times. The rearrangement links TRBV7-2 to TRBJ2-7; D unresolved. The V end was cut by 4 bases, the J end by 6 bases, with 16 bases between. CDR1 SGHTA and CDR2 FQGNSA come from the germline V gene. The CDR3 runs 14 residues. CDR3 in amino acids: CASSSPNKLREQYF. The DNA for the CDR3 is TGTGCCAGCAGCTCCCCGAACAAATTACGCGAGCAGTACTTC.

This clone was picked up a small number of times. The gene calls are TRBV5-1 and TRBJ2-2; 8 nucleotides align to TRBD2. Germline values: CDR1 SGHRS, CDR2 YFSETQ. The V gene end was trimmed by 2 bases and the J gene end by 3 bases; junction bases not matched to a gene: 3. The CDR3 totals 15 residues. CDR3 region: CASSLAGVDTGELFF. CDR3 coding DNA: TGCGCCAGCAGCTTAGCGGGAGTCGACACCGGGGAGCTGTTTTTT.

This clone came up a few times. The chain links TRBV30 to TRBJ1-2; no firm D call. The V gene lost 2 bases and the J gene lost 1 base, with 14 bases spanning the gap. The CDR3 loop spans 15 amino acids. The germline V gene encodes CDR1 GTSNPN and CDR2 SVGIG (reference sequence). The CDR3 sequence: CAWSTRRPSNYGYTF. The CDR3 nucleotides are TGTGCCTGGAGTACACGGAGACCCAGTAACTATGGCTACACCTTC.

In this sample, this clone turned up a few times. This chain uses TRBV29-1 with TRBJ2-1; TRBD2 matches 11 bases. V shed 6 bases, J shed 5 bases, and the junction held 9 bases outside the gene matches. The CDR3 sequence is 15 residues long. Germline CDR1 and CDR2: SQVTM and ANQGSEA. The CDR3 DNA reads as TGCAGCGTGAGGAGACTAGCGGGAATCCACAATGAGCAGTTCTTC. It encodes CSVRRLAGIHNEQFF.